This T cell receptor beta chain is from a study of blood T cells in healthy people across ages. The CDR3 totals 16 residues. Germline assignment: CDR1 MNHEY and CDR2 SVGAGI. V dropped 0 bases and J dropped 3 bases, with 11 bases sitting between them. Together with a sample-barcoded 5' primer, a J-beta primer mix was included in a second PCR lasting about 6 to 12 cycles. MiXCR, applied by TCRdb to the 5' RACE reads, yields one record per CDR3 protein. The repertoire includes under 1 million distinct CDR3 sequences, roughly 44% of them detected once, and about 19% sits in the top ten. Sample donors were healthy Caucasian individuals that came from Russia, aged roughly 6 to 100. Extraction of total RNA produced a minimum of 6 micrograms from each sample.

The chain links TRBV6-5 to TRBJ1-4; D is perhaps TRBD1 (5 bases). The source is a man in his sixties in good health. Sequencing used blood. The CDR3 DNA reads TGTGCCAGCAGTTACTCGATTCGAGGGGCTAATGAAAAACTGTTTTTT. Translated: CASSYSIRGANEKLFF.